These 9 T cell receptor beta chains originate from one sample sequenced in a study of blood T cell repertoires in COVID-19. Assay: immunoSEQ multiplex PCR; the TCRdb copy retains only in-frame clones and omits some. The sample lists about 270,000 clones; roughly 90% were seen once. Sequencing input: PBMCs or T cells enriched from blood (not recorded which). The origin of the receptors is a man aged 35 to 55 who had been exposed to COVID-19.

V usage is TRBV19 and J usage is TRBJ2-1; D is possibly TRBD2 (5 bases). V dropped 7 bases and J dropped 4 bases, with 11 bases sitting between them. The CDR3 length is 13 residues. Germline CDR1 reads LNHDA; CDR2 reads SQIVND (reference sequence). CDR3 coding DNA: TGTGCCAGTACTCGGCCGGGATACAATGAGCAGTTCTTC. As protein: CASTRPGYNEQFF.

The chain recombines TRBV5-1 with TRBJ2-5, with D maybe TRBD2 (6 bases). V was cut by 3 bases and J by 3 bases, with 21 bases left in between. CDR1 and CDR2 from the germline V gene are SGHRS and YFSETQ. The CDR3 consists of 17 residues. The CDR3 sequence is CASSSAGWELREETQYF. CDR3 coding DNA: TGCGCCAGCAGCTCGGCGGGGTGGGAATTGCGAGAAGAGACCCAGTACTTC.

This clone appeared a single time. The rearrangement links TRBV9 to TRBJ2-1; 8 bases agree with TRBD1. The junction had 12 bases not matched to a gene; V was cut back by 2 bases and J by 8 bases. Germline V gives CDR1 SGDLS, CDR2 YYNGEE. The CDR3 has 16 amino acids. CDR3 DNA: TGTGCCAGCAGCGTTTCATCAGGGGGCGCGTCTCATGAGCAGTTCTTC. It codes for CASSVSSGGASHEQFF.

The V call is TRBV6-1, the J call TRBJ2-3; 10 nucleotides agree with TRBD1. CDR3 length: 18 residues. CDR1 MNHNS and CDR2 SASEGT come from the germline V gene. The J segment lost 4 bases and the V segment lost 4 bases, leaving 14 bases of the junction unmatched. The CDR3 here is CASSATGTGALGPDTQYF. The DNA of the CDR3 is TGTGCCAGCAGTGCCACCGGGACAGGGGCTTTAGGACCAGATACGCAGTATTTT.

About this clone itself: The same CDR3 arises from other DNA sequences in this sample as well. The chain is built from TRBV9 and TRBJ1-2; D not resolved. Germline CDR1 and CDR2: SGDLS and YYNGEE. The ends were cut back, 2 bases at V and 0 bases at J, with 8 bases in the middle. There are 14 residues in the CDR3. The CDR3 sequence: CASSVGGSNYGYTF. In DNA form, the CDR3 reads TGTGCCAGCAGCGTTGGAGGGTCTAACTATGGCTACACCTTC.

The chain is built from TRBV6-1 and TRBJ1-5; 8 bases match TRBD1. With V trimmed by 1 base and J by 3 bases, 2 bases remained unmatched. The length of the CDR3 is 15 residues. Germline CDR1 is MNHNS and CDR2 is SASEGT. The CDR3 reads CASSEGTGINQPQHF. The CDR3 region has the DNA TGTGCCAGCAGTGAAGGGACAGGGATCAATCAGCCCCAGCATTTT.

The count of this clone is one. This chain joins TRBV28 and TRBJ1-5; D is undetermined. The CDR3 covers 14 residues. V lost 6 bases and J lost 1, with 10 bases in between. CDR1 MDHEN and CDR2 SYDVKM come from the germline V gene. Here the CDR3 reads CASSPGGSNQPQHF. Written as DNA, the CDR3 is TGTGCCAGCAGCCCGGGTGGGAGCAATCAGCCCCAGCATTTT. Based on the CDR3 plus reference TRBV28 and TRBJ1-5, the full variable domain is DVKVTQSSRYLVKRTGEKVFLECVQDMDHENMFWYRQDPGLGLRLIYFSYDVKMKEKGDIPEGYSVSREKKERFSLILESASTNQTSMYLCASSPGGSNQPQHFGDGTRLSIL.

The chain joins TRBV28 to TRBJ2-5, with D maybe TRBD2 (5 bases). CDR3 length: 16 amino acids. The V gene's germline CDR1 is MDHEN and CDR2 SYDVKM. Trimming shortened V by 5 bases and J by 7 bases, and 23 bases separated the two germline ends. The CDR3 reads CASSPHWRRTPVTQYF. In nucleotides, the CDR3 is TGTGCCAGCAGTCCCCATTGGAGGCGCACTCCAGTGACCCAGTACTTC. The complete variable domain, with remaining parts taken from reference TRBV28 and TRBJ2-5, reads DVKVTQSSRYLVKRTGEKVFLECVQDMDHENMFWYRQDPGLGLRLIYFSYDVKMKEKGDIPEGYSVSREKKERFSLILESASTNQTSMYLCASSPHWRRTPVTQYFGPGTRLLVL.

This clone was picked up one time. This chain joins TRBV25-1 and TRBJ2-1; TRBD2 agrees at 8 bases. CDR1 and CDR2 from the germline V gene are MGHDK and SYGVNS. Germline trimming cut 6 bases from V and 5 bases from J; bases unmatched to any gene: 9. The CDR3 has 15 residues. In DNA, the CDR3 is TGTGCCAGCAGCAGAGCGGGAGTTGGCGACAATGAGCAGTTCTTC. Translation gives CASSRAGVGDNEQFF.